Sequencing of this T cell receptor beta chain was carried out in a study of identical twins. Findings and caveats of the study: Beta out-of-frame sequences displayed a weaker excess of sharing between twins. Its conclusions, products of cross-sectional statistical analysis, did not come from following the same donors.

V was shortened by 6 bases and J by 3 bases, with 15 bases between the two germline ends. Germline V CDR1 and CDR2: DFQATT, SNEGSKA (reference sequence). The CDR3 has 14 amino acids. A universal primer site was created by template switching, with the cDNA bearing unique molecular identifiers. TCRdb reanalysed the 5' RACE reads using MiXCR and keeps one entry per CDR3 protein. The sample includes roughly 480,000 distinct CDR3 sequences, 24% seen only once; the top ten take approximately 2.9%. This clonotype was seen a few times. Its antigen is currently unknown. The same data also went into a second study, on T cells expressing NK-cell markers.

This TCR derives from a woman aged 18 to 35 in good health. The material sequenced was CD4+ T cells sorted from blood. The V call is TRBV20-1, the J call TRBJ2-4; maybe TRBD1 (5 bases). In nucleotides, the CDR3 is TGCAGTGCCAGCCAGGGAATAGACAAAAACATTCAGTACTTC. Amino acids: CSASQGIDKNIQYF.